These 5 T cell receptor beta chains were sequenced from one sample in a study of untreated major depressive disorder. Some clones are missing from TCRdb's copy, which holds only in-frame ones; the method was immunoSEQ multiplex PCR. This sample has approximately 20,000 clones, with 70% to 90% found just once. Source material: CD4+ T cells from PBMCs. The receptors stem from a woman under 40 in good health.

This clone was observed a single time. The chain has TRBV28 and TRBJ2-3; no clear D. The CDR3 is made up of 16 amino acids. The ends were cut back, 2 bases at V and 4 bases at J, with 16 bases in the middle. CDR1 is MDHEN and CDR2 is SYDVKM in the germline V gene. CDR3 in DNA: TGTGCCAGCAGTTTAGGGCAGGCTGCCGGGTCAGATACGCAGTATTTT. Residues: CASSLGQAAGSDTQYF.

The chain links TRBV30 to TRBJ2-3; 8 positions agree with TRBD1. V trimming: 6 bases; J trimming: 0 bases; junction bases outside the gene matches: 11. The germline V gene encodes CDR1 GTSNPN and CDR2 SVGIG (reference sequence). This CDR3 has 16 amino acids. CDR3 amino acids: CACLRETGESTDTQYF. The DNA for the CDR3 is TGTGCCTGCCTCAGGGAGACAGGGGAGAGCACAGATACGCAGTATTTT. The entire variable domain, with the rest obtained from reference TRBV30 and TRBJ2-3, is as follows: SQTIHQWPATLVQPVGSPLSLECTVEGTSNPNLYWYRQAAGRGLQLLFYSVGIGQISSEVPQNLSASRPQDRQFILSSKKLLLSDSGFYLCACLRETGESTDTQYFGPGTRLTVL.

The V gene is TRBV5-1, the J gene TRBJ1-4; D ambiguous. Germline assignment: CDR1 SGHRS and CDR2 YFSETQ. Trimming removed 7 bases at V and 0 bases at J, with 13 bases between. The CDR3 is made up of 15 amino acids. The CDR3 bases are TGCGCCAGCCAGACACGGCCCGCAACTAATGAAAAACTGTTTTTT. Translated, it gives CASQTRPATNEKLFF.

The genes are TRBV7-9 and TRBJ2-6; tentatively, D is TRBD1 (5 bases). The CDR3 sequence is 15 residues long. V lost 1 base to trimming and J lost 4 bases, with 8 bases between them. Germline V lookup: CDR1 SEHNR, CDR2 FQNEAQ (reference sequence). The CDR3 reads CASSLEGVGANVLTF. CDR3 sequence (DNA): TGTGCCAGCAGCTTAGAAGGGGTCGGGGCCAACGTCCTGACTTTC.

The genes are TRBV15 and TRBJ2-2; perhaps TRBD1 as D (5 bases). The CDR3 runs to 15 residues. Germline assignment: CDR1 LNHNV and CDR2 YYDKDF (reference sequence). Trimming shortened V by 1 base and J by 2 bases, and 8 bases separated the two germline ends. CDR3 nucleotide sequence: TGTGCCACCAGCAGAGGATGGGGCAACACCGGGGAGCTGTTTTTT. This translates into CATSRGWGNTGELFF.